One sample yielded the 17 T cell receptor beta chains listed below, sequenced in a study of cytomegalovirus exposure and HLA in healthy donors. The study ran its PCR with 60 Vbeta and 13 Jbeta primers. Profiled with immunoSEQ multiplex PCR; TCRdb holds only in-frame clones, not every one. Of approximately 100,000 clones detected, over 65% appear once; the ten largest clones hold about 5.2%. The sample comprised PBMCs. These receptors originate from a female donor in good health and CMV-seropositive.

Only one count was recorded for this clone. The rearrangement joins TRBV9 to TRBJ2-3, with D unresolved. Germline loops: CDR1 SGDLS, CDR2 YYNGEE. This CDR3 has 12 residues. Trimming stripped 3 bases from V and 2 bases from J, with 4 bases between. The CDR3 is CASSAYTDTQYF. CDR3 nucleotide sequence: TGTGCCAGCAGCGCCTACACAGATACGCAGTATTTT.

The gene calls are TRBV5-1 and TRBJ1-2, with D perhaps TRBD1 (6 bases). V lost 2 bases and J 0 bases, leaving 14 bases between the germline ends. The CDR3 contains 16 residues. Germline CDR1 reads SGHRS; CDR2 reads YFSETQ. The CDR3 reads CASSLLGTLSNYGYTF. CDR3 sequence (DNA): TGCGCCAGCAGCTTACTAGGGACACTTTCTAACTATGGCTACACCTTC. Full variable domain (rest looked up from reference TRBV5-1 and TRBJ1-2): KAGVTQTPRYLIKTRGQQVTLSCSPISGHRSVSWYQQTPGQGLQFLFEYFSETQRNKGNFPGRFSGRQFSNSRSEMNVSTLELGDSALYLCASSLLGTLSNYGYTFGSGTRLTVV.

The count of this clone is one. The V call is TRBV30, the J call TRBJ1-5; the D gene is possibly TRBD1 (6 bases). This CDR3 spans 14 amino acids. V was shortened by 1 base and J by 7 bases, with 14 bases between the two germline ends. In germline, CDR1 is GTSNPN, CDR2 SVGIG (reference sequence). The CDR3: CAWSGPGDRQPQHF. For the CDR3, the DNA is TGTGCCTGGAGTGGGCCAGGGGATCGGCAGCCCCAGCATTTT.

The V call is TRBV5-1, the J call TRBJ1-1, with 7 bases matching TRBD1. V shed 0 bases, J shed 2 bases, and the junction held 4 bases outside the gene matches. The CDR3 length is 15 residues. Germline loops: CDR1 SGHRS, CDR2 YFSETQ. CDR3 in amino acids: CASSLGGQTNTEAFF. The CDR3 DNA is TGCGCCAGCAGCTTGGGGGGACAGACAAACACTGAAGCTTTCTTT.

The rearrangement uses TRBV27 and TRBJ1-1; no reliable D call. Germline assignment: CDR1 MNHEY and CDR2 SMNVEV (reference sequence). The CDR3 totals 13 residues. Trimming cost V 6 bases and J 1 base, with 9 bases left between them. As DNA, the CDR3 is TGTGCCAGCAGGCTCCGGGAGAACACTGAAGCTTTCTTT. Encoded protein: CASRLRENTEAFF.

This clone was detected once. The genes are TRBV30 and TRBJ1-5; D is ambiguous. Per the germline V gene, CDR1 is GTSNPN and CDR2 is SVGIG (reference sequence). This CDR3 is built from 14 residues. Trimming left V 0 bases short and J 8 bases short, with 14 bases between. In DNA form, the CDR3 reads TGTGCCTGGAGTGTAGGAGGGTACCTAGAGCCCCAGCATTTT. Translation: CAWSVGGYLEPQHF. The entire variable domain, with the rest obtained from reference TRBV30 and TRBJ1-5, is as follows: SQTIHQWPATLVQPVGSPLSLECTVEGTSNPNLYWYRQAAGRGLQLLFYSVGIGQISSEVPQNLSASRPQDRQFILSSKKLLLSDSGFYLCAWSVGGYLEPQHFGDGTRLSIL.

The chain employs TRBV6-6 and TRBJ2-2, with 11 bases lining up with TRBD2. Germline V gene lookup returns CDR1 MNHNY and CDR2 SVGAGI (reference sequence). This CDR3 is 16 amino acids long. Unmatched junction bases numbered 4, after V lost 6 bases and J lost 1 base. The CDR3 coding sequence is TGTGCCAGCAGCTCCACTAGCGGGGGGAACACCGGGGAGCTGTTTTTT. This sequence encodes CASSSTSGGNTGELFF.

V gene TRBV5-1 combines with J gene TRBJ1-1; 9 bases are a match to TRBD1. V dropped 3 bases and J dropped 0; count of bases not matched to a gene: 3. The CDR3 is made up of 15 amino acids. In germline, CDR1 is SGHRS, CDR2 YFSETQ. Here the CDR3 reads CASSSQGAVNTEAFF. Written as DNA, the CDR3 is TGCGCCAGCAGCTCACAGGGGGCCGTGAACACTGAAGCTTTCTTT.

The chain combines TRBV18 with TRBJ1-2, with D uncertain. Germline V gene sequence: CDR1 KGHSH, CDR2 LQKENI. This CDR3 region has 15 residues. V was clipped by 3 bases and J by 2 bases, with 13 bases between them. The CDR3 spells CASSPPGYSNYGYTF. CDR3 coding DNA: TGTGCCAGCTCACCCCCGGGATACAGCAACTATGGCTACACCTTC.

The chain links TRBV7-2 to TRBJ1-1; no definite D call. V gave up 6 bases and J gave up 0 bases, with 8 bases separating them. Germline CDR1 SGHTA, CDR2 FQGNSA. This CDR3 contains 13 residues. The DNA for the CDR3 is TGTGCCAGCAGGCTCCAGATGAACACTGAAGCTTTCTTT. Protein sequence: CASRLQMNTEAFF. Filled out from reference TRBV7-2 and TRBJ1-1, the complete variable domain reads GAGVSQSPSNKVTEKGKDVELRCDPISGHTALYWYRQSLGQGLEFLIYFQGNSAPDKSGLPSDRFSAERTGGSVSTLTIQRTQQEDSAVYLCASRLQMNTEAFFGQGTRLTVV.

The chain joins TRBV9 to TRBJ2-5; 8 bases line up with TRBD1. The germline V gene has CDR1 SGDLS and CDR2 YYNGEE. The V segment lost 2 bases and the J segment 4 bases; nucleotides outside the gene matches: 4. This CDR3 spans 14 amino acids. The CDR3 spells CASSVQGAGETQYF. The CDR3 region has the DNA TGTGCCAGCAGCGTCCAGGGGGCAGGAGAGACCCAGTACTTC.

This clone was seen a handful of times. The rearrangement joins TRBV6-6 to TRBJ2-7; perhaps TRBD2 as D (6 bases). This CDR3 comprises 13 residues. Trimming cost V 6 bases and J 3 bases, with 12 bases left between them. The germline V gene encodes CDR1 MNHNY and CDR2 SVGAGI (reference sequence). CDR3 coding DNA: TGTGCCAGCAGGCCCGGGACTCACTACGAGCAGTACTTC. Translating gives CASRPGTHYEQYF.

A note on this clone: Germline is not matched at one junction end, which may reflect a read error. The V call is TRBV7-7, the J call TRBJ1-3; the D is unclear. The CDR3 loop spans 16 amino acids. Germline CDR1 SSHAT, CDR2 FNYEAQ (reference sequence). The CDR3 is CASSLAAALSGNTIYF. Written as DNA, the CDR3 is TGTGCTAGCAGCTTAGCGGCGGCTCTCTCTGGAAACACCATATATTTT. Full variable domain (rest looked up from reference TRBV7-7 and TRBJ1-3): GAGVSQSPRYKVTKRGQDVTLRCDPISSHATLYWYQQALGQGPEFLTYFNYEAQPDKSGLPSDRFSAERPEGSISTLTIQRTEQRDSAMYRCASSLAAALSGNTIYFGEGSWLTVV.

This clone was seen once. This chain connects TRBV4-1 to TRBJ1-2, with D possibly matching TRBD1 (5 bases). CDR1 MGHRA and CDR2 YSYEKL come from the germline V gene. V lost 1 base and J lost 8, with 14 bases in between. The CDR3 totals 14 residues. For the CDR3, the DNA is TGCGCCAGCAGCCAAGGGGAGGGGCGGCGGGGCTACACCTTC. Its protein product is CASSQGEGRRGYTF.

On this clone: This CDR3 is also generated by other DNA sequences in the sample. The chain uses TRBV7-2 and TRBJ1-2, with D uncertain. The V gene's germline CDR1 is SGHTA and CDR2 FQGNSA. There are 14 residues in the CDR3. V was trimmed by 5 bases and J by 2 bases, leaving 12 bases between them. In DNA, the CDR3 is TGTGCCAGCAGCCTCGGGTGGCAAAACTATGGCTACACCTTC. The encoded protein is CASSLGWQNYGYTF.

This clone has a handful of counts. The V and J genes are TRBV7-2 and TRBJ1-5; 7 bases match TRBD1. Trimming took 3 bases from V and 5 from J; bases not matched to a gene: 1. Per germline, CDR1 SGHTA and CDR2 FQGNSA. The CDR3 consists of 13 residues. For the CDR3, the DNA is TGTGCCAGCAGCTTCAGGGGGGATCAGCCCCAGCATTTT. This sequence encodes CASSFRGDQPQHF.

This clone was seen more than once but under ten times. The chain carries TRBV27 and TRBJ2-7; 10 bases line up with TRBD1. CDR3 length: 15 amino acids. Per germline, CDR1 MNHEY and CDR2 SMNVEV (reference sequence). J gave up 9 bases and V 4 bases, and 12 bases lay outside the gene matches. The CDR3 spells CASSSSGTGARVQYF. The CDR3, as DNA: TGTGCCAGCAGTTCATCCGGGACAGGGGCTAGGGTGCAGTACTTC.